The rows below give T cell receptor beta chains drawn from one sample of a study of identical twins. One entry per CDR3 protein, called by TCRdb with MiXCR from the 5' RACE reads. Found here are 270,000 or so distinct CDR3 sequences, about 8.3% of them singletons; the top ten hold approximately 3%. The data also belong to a second study, concerning yellow fever vaccine responses in identical twins.

The material sequenced was CD8+ T cells sorted from blood. The source of these receptors is a woman in her late teens or twenties in good health. Each CDR3 is given with its conserved first and last residue. The D gene is left open where the match is weak. Clone size, where shown, is once, few, many, or a class for clones that have expanded.

TRBD1 | many | TRBJ1-4 | TRBV7-8 | 16 | CASSLGGQGDNEKLFF | TGTGCCAGCAGCTTAGGAGGACAGGGGGATAATGAAAAACTGTTTTTT
TRBD1 | NA | TRBJ2-1 | TRBV7-7 | 15 | CASSLNPTGGYEQFF | TGTGCTAGCAGCTTAAACCCGACAGGGGGCTATGAGCAGTTCTTC
NA | NA | TRBJ2-1 | TRBV4-1 | 16 | CASSQDWPEGDNEQFF | TGCGCCAGCAGCCAAGATTGGCCGGAGGGGGACAATGAGCAGTTCTTC
NA | few | TRBJ1-1 | TRBV29-1 | 11 | CSGTTYTEAFF | TGCAGTGGAACAACTTATACTGAAGCTTTCTTT
NA | NA | TRBJ2-6 | TRBV29-1 | 16 | CSAWAVPEAGANVLTF | TGCAGCGCTTGGGCAGTTCCCGAAGCTGGGGCCAACGTCCTGACTTTC
NA | many | TRBJ2-3 | TRBV11-2 | 15 | CASSLWEPWTDTQYF | TGTGCCAGCAGCTTATGGGAGCCTTGGACAGATACGCAGTATTTT
NA | NA | TRBJ2-7 | TRBV5-4 | 14 | CASSLAQGGHEQYF | TGTGCCAGCAGCTTGGCACAGGGCGGCCACGAGCAGTACTTC
TRBD2 | NA | TRBJ2-1 | TRBV4-3 | 16 | CASSQGLAGNNNEQFF | TGCGCCAGCAGCCAAGGACTAGCGGGGAACAACAATGAGCAGTTCTTC
NA | NA | TRBJ2-3 | TRBV4-1 | 14 | CASSQVASTDTQYF | TGCGCCAGCAGCCAAGTAGCGTCCACAGATACGCAGTATTTT
TRBD1 | few | TRBJ2-2 | TRBV24-1 | 15 | CATSRQGSNTGELFF | TGTGCCACCAGTCGACAGGGATCGAACACCGGGGAGCTGTTTTTT
NA | many | TRBJ2-7 | TRBV7-9 | 12 | CASSTAGYEQYF | TGTGCCAGCAGCACCGCCGGCTACGAGCAGTACTTC
TRBD1 | few | TRBJ1-1 | TRBV2 | 15 | CASSEADRAGTEAFF | TGTGCCAGCAGTGAAGCGGACAGGGCGGGCACTGAAGCTTTCTTT
TRBD2 | many | TRBJ2-1 | TRBV7-3 | 13 | CASAWGLGSEQFF | TGTGCCAGCGCCTGGGGACTAGGAAGTGAGCAGTTCTTC
TRBD1 | many | TRBJ2-3 | TRBV20-1 | 19 | CSARAGTGTGGLSTDTQYF | TGCAGTGCTAGAGCGGGAACCGGGACAGGGGGCTTAAGCACAGATACGCAGTATTTT
NA | many | TRBJ1-1 | TRBV6-2/TRBV6-3 | 15 | CASSTSTGMNTEAFF | TGTGCCAGCAGTACCTCGACAGGTATGAACACTGAAGCTTTCTTT
TRBD2 | NA | TRBJ2-1 | TRBV5-6 | 15 | CATPQERENLNEQFF | TGTGCCACCCCCCAGGAGCGGGAGAATCTCAATGAGCAGTTCTTC
NA | NA | TRBJ1-1 | TRBV7-9 | 11 | CANGGAGEAFF | TGTGCCAACGGCGGGGCGGGTGAAGCTTTCTTT
TRBD2 | NA | TRBJ2-6 | TRBV7-9 | 16 | CASSPSGGSGANVLTF | TGTGCCAGCAGCCCTAGCGGGGGGTCTGGGGCCAACGTCCTGACTTTC
TRBD2 | NA | TRBJ2-7 | TRBV4-2 | 15 | CASSPLPTSGSGEYF | TGTGCCAGCAGCCCACTGCCTACTAGCGGGAGCGGGGAGTACTTC
TRBD2 | few | TRBJ2-2 | TRBV4-3 | 16 | CASSQDPSGNTGELFF | TGCGCCAGCAGCCAAGACCCTAGCGGGAACACCGGGGAGCTGTTTTTT
TRBD1 | NA | TRBJ2-6 | TRBV28 | 18 | CASSSWDRAFSGTNVLTF | TGTGCCAGCTCCTCCTGGGACAGGGCCTTCTCTGGGACCAACGTCCTGACTTTC
TRBD1 | few | TRBJ2-3 | TRBV6-1 | 13 | CASRQGSTDTQYF | TGTGCCAGCAGACAGGGGAGCACAGATACGCAGTATTTT
TRBD2 | NA | TRBJ2-3 | TRBV28 | 19 | CASSLLLAGGPQARDTQYF | TGTGCCAGCAGTTTATTGTTAGCGGGAGGGCCACAGGCCAGGGATACGCAGTATTTT
NA | NA | TRBJ2-2 | TRBV9 | 17 | CASSHQRRTTYTGELFF | TGTGCCAGCAGCCATCAGCGGCGGACTACCTACACCGGGGAGCTGTTTTTT
NA | NA | TRBJ2-1 | TRBV7-2 | 14 | CASSLLVRVDEQFF | TGTGCCAGCAGCTTACTAGTGCGGGTCGATGAGCAGTTCTTC